The 12 T cell receptor beta chains in this list originate from one sample, sequenced in a study of blood T cell repertoires in COVID-19. Clones were read by immunoSEQ multiplex PCR, and TCRdb kept only the in-frame ones, dropping some. Here the sample spans 100,000 to 120,000 clones, approximately 70% being singletons. The sequencing input was peripheral blood. Every receptor here comes from an older woman with acute or convalescent COVID-19.

The CDR3 loop reads CATSRDKHRGKETQYF. In nucleotides, the CDR3 is TGTGCCACCAGCAGAGACAAACACAGGGGGAAAGAGACCCAGTACTTC. V usage is TRBV15 and J usage is TRBJ2-5, with 8 nucleotides matching TRBD1. Per the germline V gene, CDR1 is LNHNV and CDR2 is YYDKDF (reference sequence). The CDR3 extends over 16 amino acids. The ends lost 0 bases at V and 3 bases at J; junction bases unmatched: 6.

The rearrangement links TRBV3-1 (or the pseudogene TRBV3-2) to TRBJ1-6; no clear D. There are 14 residues in the CDR3. The V end was cut by 1 base, the J end by 2 bases, with 3 bases between. The germline CDR1 and CDR2 sequences are LGHDT and YNNKEL (reference sequence). The CDR3 nucleotides are TGTGCCAGCAGCCAAGCGGCCTATAATTCACCCCTCCACTTT. This translates into CASSQAAYNSPLHF.

V is TRBV30 and J is TRBJ2-1, with 10 positions matching TRBD1. CDR1 and CDR2 from the germline V gene are GTSNPN and SVGIG (reference sequence). The CDR3 covers 12 residues. J gave up 14 bases and V 1 base, and 5 bases lay outside the gene matches. In nucleotides, the CDR3 is TGTGCCTGGAGTGCGGGGACAGGGGTTAAGTTCTTC. Protein sequence: CAWSAGTGVKFF.

This rearrangement joins TRBV2 to TRBJ2-3, with 10 bases lining up with TRBD2. Germline V gene lookup returns CDR1 SNHLY and CDR2 FYNNEI. The J segment lost 0 bases and the V segment lost 6 bases, leaving 9 bases of the junction unmatched. The CDR3 contains 17 residues. The CDR3, as DNA: TGTGCCAGCAGGTCCCAGCGGGGGGGGTTTAGCACAGATACGCAGTATTTT. This codes for CASRSQRGGFSTDTQYF.

This chain links TRBV7-8 with TRBJ2-7, with D unclear. Germline CDR1 and CDR2: SGHVS and FQNEAQ. Trimming shortened V by 3 bases and J by 3 bases, and 6 bases separated the two germline ends. CDR3 length: 12 residues. DNA of the CDR3: TGTGCCAGCAGCTTGAGAAACTACGAGCAGTACTTC. As protein: CASSLRNYEQYF.

The chain has TRBV7-8 and TRBJ2-5, with D possibly matching TRBD2 (6 bases). The CDR3 sequence is 13 residues long. V was pared by 7 bases and J by 1 base, with 10 bases between. CDR1 is SGHVS and CDR2 is FQNEAQ in the germline V gene. This CDR3 is CASTRTTQETQYF. CDR3 coding DNA: TGTGCCAGCACCCGGACTACCCAAGAGACCCAGTACTTC.

This rearrangement joins TRBV6-5 to TRBJ1-4; 7 bases map to TRBD1. The trim removed 5 bases at V and 3 bases at J, leaving 6 bases unmatched. Germline CDR1 reads MNHEY; CDR2 reads SVGAGI. The CDR3 has 15 amino acids. In DNA form, the CDR3 reads TGTGCCAGCAGTCGCTACAGGGGTGCTAATGAAAAACTGTTTTTT. As protein: CASSRYRGANEKLFF.

The V gene is TRBV5-8, the J gene TRBJ2-7; 8 bases map to TRBD2. Germline V lookup: CDR1 SGHTS, CDR2 YDEGEE. This CDR3 spans 15 amino acids. V lost 4 bases and J lost 13; bases outside the gene matches: 19. DNA for the CDR3: TGTGCCAGCAGCCCCGCGGGGGGCAGGGTGACCGGTTATTACTTC. As protein: CASSPAGGRVTGYYF.

The chain is built from TRBV3-1 (or the pseudogene TRBV3-2) and TRBJ1-2, with 9 bases aligning to TRBD1. The germline CDR1 and CDR2 sequences are LGHDT and YNNKEL (reference sequence). With 6 bases clipped from V and 1 base from J, the junction kept 9 bases outside the gene matches. The CDR3 runs to 16 residues. The CDR3 nucleotides read TGTGCCAGCAGGAAACAGGGGGCGCGGGGTAACTATGGCTACACCTTC. Encoded protein: CASRKQGARGNYGYTF.

The CDR3 DNA follows: TGCGCCAGCAGCTTGGCTAGCGGCCCCTACGAGCAGTACTTC. This gives the protein CASSLASGPYEQYF. V and J are TRBV5-1 and TRBJ2-7, with TRBD2 matching over 7 bases. The CDR3 spans 14 residues. V trimming: 0 bases; J trimming: 2 bases; junction bases outside the gene matches: 2. Germline CDR1 SGHRS, CDR2 YFSETQ.

This clone was detected only once. The CDR3 DNA is TGTGCCAGCAGTTACTCCGGACAGGGGGAAAAACTGTTTTTT. Protein: CASSYSGQGEKLFF. The J gene is TRBJ1-4, the V gene TRBV6-5, with 9 nucleotides matching TRBD1. V shed 0 bases and J 8 bases; nucleotides not matched to a gene: 1. Germline-derived CDR1 and CDR2 are MNHEY and SVGAGI. The CDR3 loop spans 14 amino acids.

This clone was detected only a few times. V and J are TRBV7-3 and TRBJ2-1; no definite D call. CDR1 SGHTA and CDR2 FQGTGA come from the germline V gene. V was pared by 5 bases and J by 6 bases, with 11 bases between. The CDR3 runs 13 residues. The CDR3 DNA sequence: TGTGCCAGCAGCCAGTCGGGTGCCAATGAGCAGTTCTTC. This codes for CASSQSGANEQFF.